This TCR beta chain appears in the sequencing data of a study of CDR3 diversity in severe acne. The CDR3 totals 14 residues. Trimming cost V 6 bases and J 1 base; bases outside gene matches: 4. Looked up from germline, CDR1 is SQVTM and CDR2 is ANQGSEA. TCRdb called the PCR reads again in MiXCR, with one record for every CDR3 protein. The sample yields 97,000 or so distinct CDR3 sequences, roughly half seen once. The receptor comes from a male donor with acne. The specimen sequenced was blood. V usage is TRBV29-1 and J usage is TRBJ2-3; TRBD2 aligns across 10 bases. CDR3 bases: TGCAGCGTGGGGACTAGCGTCGGCACAGATACGCAGTATTTT. Translated: CSVGTSVGTDTQYF.